The 15 T cell receptor beta chains listed next were all sequenced from one sample in a study of T cells after posttransplantation cyclophosphamide. Control samples came 1 year after myeloablative marrow transplants with methotrexate plus calcineurin inhibitor. Produced via immunoSEQ multiplex PCR; TCRdb's table is partial and in-frame only. The sample has roughly 14,000 clones; around 86% are singletons. Sequencing was performed on PBMCs, taken after an allogeneic stem cell transplant with a calcineurin inhibitor and methotrexate. The origin of the receptors is a male patient in his fifties or sixties who received an allogeneic stem cell transplant from an unrelated donor, was CMV-positive, and had chronic GVHD only. Some of the T cells might come from the graft donor.

The J gene is TRBJ2-5, the V gene TRBV11-2; 8 bases are shared with TRBD2. V lost 5 bases to trimming and J lost 11 bases; unmatched junction nucleotides: 16. Germline CDR1 and CDR2: SGHAT and FQNNGV. This CDR3 contains 15 residues. CDR3 DNA sequence: TGTGCCAGCAGCCCTCTTGCGGGGGGACCCCTGGAGCAGTACTTC. Protein: CASSPLAGGPLEQYF.

The CDR3 DNA follows: TGTGCCAGTAGTCTCTCCGGGTATGGTGTGCATGAAGCTTTCTTT. Translating gives CASSLSGYGVHEAFF. The V call is TRBV19, the J call TRBJ1-1; no firm D call. The CDR3 covers 15 residues. The V end lost 5 bases, the J end lost 7 bases, and 20 bases lay between the germline ends. The germline gives CDR1 LNHDA, CDR2 SQIVND (reference sequence). Full variable domain (rest looked up from reference TRBV19 and TRBJ1-1): DGGITQSPKYLFRKEGQNVTLSCEQNLNHDAMYWYRQDPGQGLRLIYYSQIVNDFQKGDIAEGYSVSREKKESFPLTVTSAQKNPTAFYLCASSLSGYGVHEAFFGQGTRLTVV.

V is TRBV6-5 and J is TRBJ2-7, with D tentatively TRBD1 (6 bases). Looked up from germline, CDR1 is MNHEY and CDR2 is SVGAGI. V gave up 1 base and J gave up 7 bases, with 8 bases separating them. This CDR3 spans 12 amino acids. The chain's CDR3 is CASSYYGQEQYF. In DNA form, the CDR3 reads TGTGCCAGCAGTTACTACGGACAGGAGCAGTACTTC.

This clone was counted once. This sequence joins TRBV5-8 and TRBJ1-5; 11 nucleotides line up with TRBD1. Looked up from germline, CDR1 is SGHTS and CDR2 is YDEGEE. Losses at the gene ends were 4 bases for V and 0 bases for J; bases not matched to a gene: 6. CDR3 length equals 17 residues. CDR3 loop: CASSPGTGGYSNQPQHF. The CDR3 nucleotides read TGTGCCAGCAGCCCGGGGACAGGGGGGTATAGCAATCAGCCCCAGCATTTT.

The chain employs TRBV5-4 and TRBJ1-1; no reliable D call. V lost 0 bases, J lost 9 bases, and 12 bases lay in between. The germline V gene has CDR1 SGHNT and CDR2 YYREEE (reference sequence). The CDR3 sequence is 13 residues long. CDR3 in amino acids: CASSLDPVVQAFF. CDR3 nucleotide sequence: TGTGCCAGCAGCTTGGACCCGGTCGTCCAAGCTTTCTTT.

The rearrangement uses TRBV19 and TRBJ1-4, with TRBD1 matching 8 bases. Germline lookup yields CDR1 LNHDA and CDR2 SQIVND (reference sequence). The V gene end was trimmed by 4 bases and the J gene end by 5 bases; junction bases not matched to a gene: 3. CDR3 length equals 14 residues. The DNA for the CDR3 is TGTGCCAGTAGTAACGGACAGGGAAATGAAAAACTGTTTTTT. Protein sequence: CASSNGQGNEKLFF.

The rearrangement uses TRBV28 and TRBJ1-5, with 9 bases matching TRBD1. CDR1 is MDHEN and CDR2 is SYDVKM in the germline V gene. This CDR3 is built from 16 residues. The junction had 13 bases not matched to a gene; V was cut back by 5 bases and J by 8 bases. CDR3 loop: CASSGPGTGKEKPQHF. DNA for the CDR3: TGTGCCAGCAGTGGCCCCGGGACAGGGAAGGAAAAGCCCCAGCATTTT. Supplemented by reference TRBV28 and TRBJ1-5, the full variable domain reads DVKVTQSSRYLVKRTGEKVFLECVQDMDHENMFWYRQDPGLGLRLIYFSYDVKMKEKGDIPEGYSVSREKKERFSLILESASTNQTSMYLCASSGPGTGKEKPQHFGDGTRLSIL.

The gene calls are TRBV18 and TRBJ2-3; TRBD1 might be the D (5 bases). Looked up from germline, CDR1 is KGHSH and CDR2 is LQKENI. The CDR3 is 15 amino acids. Trimming took 3 bases from V and 4 from J, leaving 14 bases between them. CDR3 in DNA: TGTGCCAGCTCACCCTCTATTCAGGGCGCAGATACGCAGTATTTT. Translation gives CASSPSIQGADTQYF.

The J gene is TRBJ2-7, the V gene TRBV28; TRBD1 aligns across 9 bases. This CDR3 has 14 residues. From germline, CDR1 is MDHEN and CDR2 SYDVKM. J gave up 3 bases and V 6 bases, and 6 bases lay outside the gene matches. CDR3 bases: TGTGCCAGCAGGCGGACAGGGGAAGGCTACGAGCAGTACTTC. Protein: CASRRTGEGYEQYF. The full variable domain, rest sourced from reference TRBV28 and TRBJ2-7, is DVKVTQSSRYLVKRTGEKVFLECVQDMDHENMFWYRQDPGLGLRLIYFSYDVKMKEKGDIPEGYSVSREKKERFSLILESASTNQTSMYLCASRRTGEGYEQYFGPGTRLTVT.

The chain is built from TRBV5-4 and TRBJ2-1; TRBD2 might be the D (6 bases). The germline CDR1 and CDR2 sequences are SGHNT and YYREEE (reference sequence). The CDR3 loop spans 15 amino acids. V lost 5 bases to trimming and J lost 2 bases, with 14 bases between them. CDR3 sequence reads: CASRVGGNTYNEQFF. CDR3 DNA: TGTGCCAGCAGAGTGGGGGGAAACACCTACAATGAGCAGTTCTTC.

The chain couples TRBV18 to TRBJ2-7, with D possibly matching TRBD1 (5 bases). With 0 bases removed from V and 3 bases from J, the gap between germline ends came to 6 bases. The germline CDR1 and CDR2 sequences are KGHSH and LQKENI. This CDR3 spans 13 amino acids. CDR3 sequence reads: CASSPPQGYEQYF. The CDR3 DNA sequence: TGTGCCAGCTCACCACCCCAGGGCTACGAGCAGTACTTC.

V usage is TRBV7-2 and J usage is TRBJ2-5; TRBD2 matches 8 bases. The J call is doubtful: the DNA matches TRBJ2-7 better. The CDR3 consists of 15 residues. The germline V gene encodes CDR1 SGHTA and CDR2 FQGNSA. CDR3 bases: TGTGCCAGCAGCTTAGTGGGCGGGAGGTTCTACGAGCAGTACTTC. Encoded protein: CASSLVGGRFYEQYF.

CDR3 sequence: CASSPGLAVYEQYF. DNA of the CDR3: TGTGCCAGCAGTCCTGGACTAGCGGTCTACGAGCAGTACTTC. The chain has TRBV27 and TRBJ2-7; the match to TRBD2 covers 10 bases. Unmatched junction bases numbered 4, after V lost 5 bases and J lost 3 bases. This CDR3 is 14 amino acids long. Germline V gene lookup returns CDR1 MNHEY and CDR2 SMNVEV (reference sequence).

The rearrangement links TRBV5-5 to TRBJ1-1, with a tentative D call TRBD1 (5 bases). V lost 3 bases to trimming and J lost 6 bases, with 24 bases between them. Germline CDR1 and CDR2: SGHKS and YYEKEE (reference sequence). CDR3 length equals 17 residues. CDR3 bases: TGTGCCAGCAGCTCGGGTGCATCAGGGCCCATCTACCCTGAAGCTTTCTTT. Protein: CASSSGASGPIYPEAFF. The variable domain in full, completed from reference TRBV5-5 and TRBJ1-1, reads DAGVTQSPTHLIKTRGQQVTLRCSPISGHKSVSWYQQVLGQGPQFIFQYYEKEERGRGNFPDRFSARQFPNYSSELNVNALLLGDSALYLCASSSGASGPIYPEAFFGQGTRLTVV.

This clone was seen only a few times. J is TRBJ1-1 and V is TRBV6-5; TRBD1 matches at 10 bases. The CDR3 extends over 15 amino acids. Trimming cost V 2 bases and J 5 bases; bases outside gene matches: 5. The germline V gene encodes CDR1 MNHEY and CDR2 SVGAGI. DNA of the CDR3: TGTGCCAGCAGTTACCGCGGGACAGGGGAGACTGAAGCTTTCTTT. Translation gives CASSYRGTGETEAFF.